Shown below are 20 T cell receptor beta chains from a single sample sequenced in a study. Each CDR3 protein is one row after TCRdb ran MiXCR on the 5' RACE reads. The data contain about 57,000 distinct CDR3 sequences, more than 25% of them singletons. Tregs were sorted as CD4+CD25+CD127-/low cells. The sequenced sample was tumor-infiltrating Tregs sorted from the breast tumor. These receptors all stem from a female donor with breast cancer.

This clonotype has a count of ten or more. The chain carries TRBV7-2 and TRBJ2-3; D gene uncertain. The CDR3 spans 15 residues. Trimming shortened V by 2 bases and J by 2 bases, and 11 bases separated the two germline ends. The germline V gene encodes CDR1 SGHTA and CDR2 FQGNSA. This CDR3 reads CASSLRLDYTDTQYF. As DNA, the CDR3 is TGTGCCAGCAGCTTAAGACTGGATTACACAGATACGCAGTATTTT. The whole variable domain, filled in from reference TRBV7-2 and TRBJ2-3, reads GAGVSQSPSNKVTEKGKDVELRCDPISGHTALYWYRQSLGQGLEFLIYFQGNSAPDKSGLPSDRFSAERTGGSVSTLTIQRTQQEDSAVYLCASSLRLDYTDTQYFGPGTRLTVL.

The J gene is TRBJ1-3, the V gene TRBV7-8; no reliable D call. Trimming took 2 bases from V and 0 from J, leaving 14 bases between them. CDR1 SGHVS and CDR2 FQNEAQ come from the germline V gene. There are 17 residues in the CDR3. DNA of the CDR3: TGTGCCAGCAGCTTATCCTCCTCTGGCAGCTCTGGAAACACCATATATTTT. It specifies CASSLSSSGSSGNTIYF.

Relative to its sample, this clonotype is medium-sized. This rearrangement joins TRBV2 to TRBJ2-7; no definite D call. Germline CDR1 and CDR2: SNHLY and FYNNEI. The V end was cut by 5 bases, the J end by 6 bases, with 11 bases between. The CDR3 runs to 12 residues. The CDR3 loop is CASSPGPAEQYF. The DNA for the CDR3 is TGTGCCAGCAGTCCCGGACCGGCCGAGCAGTACTTC.

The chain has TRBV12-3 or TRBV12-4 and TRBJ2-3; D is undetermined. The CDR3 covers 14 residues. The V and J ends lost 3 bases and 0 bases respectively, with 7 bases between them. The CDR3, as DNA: TGTGCCAGCAGTTTTGTAGGGAGCACAGATACGCAGTATTTT. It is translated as CASSFVGSTDTQYF.

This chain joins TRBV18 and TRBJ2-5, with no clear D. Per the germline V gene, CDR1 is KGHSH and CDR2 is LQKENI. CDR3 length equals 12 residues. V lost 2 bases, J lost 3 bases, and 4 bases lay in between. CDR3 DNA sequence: TGTGCCAGCTCACCAAACAAAGAGACCCAGTACTTC. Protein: CASSPNKETQYF. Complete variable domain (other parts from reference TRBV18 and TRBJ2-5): NAGVMQNPRHLVRRRGQEARLRCSPMKGHSHVYWYRQLPEEGLKFMVYLQKENIIDESGMPKERFSAEFPKEGPSILRIQQVVRGDSAAYFCASSPNKETQYFGPGTRLLVL.

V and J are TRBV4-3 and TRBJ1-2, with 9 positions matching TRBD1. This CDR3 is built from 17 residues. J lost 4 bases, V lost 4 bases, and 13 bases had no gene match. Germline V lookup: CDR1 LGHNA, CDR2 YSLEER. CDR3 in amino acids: CASSLNPGTGSLYGYTF. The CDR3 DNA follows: TGCGCCAGCAGCCTCAACCCCGGGACAGGGTCCCTCTATGGCTACACCTTC.

Here the CDR3 reads CSARGTSSTDTQYF. The CDR3 DNA is TGCAGTGCCCGGGGGACTTCTAGCACAGATACGCAGTATTTT. The rearrangement joins TRBV20-1 to TRBJ2-3, with D perhaps TRBD2 (6 bases). This CDR3 is built from 14 residues. Germline V gene sequence: CDR1 DFQATT, CDR2 SNEGSKA (reference sequence). Trimming cost V 6 bases and J 0 bases, with 13 bases left between them.

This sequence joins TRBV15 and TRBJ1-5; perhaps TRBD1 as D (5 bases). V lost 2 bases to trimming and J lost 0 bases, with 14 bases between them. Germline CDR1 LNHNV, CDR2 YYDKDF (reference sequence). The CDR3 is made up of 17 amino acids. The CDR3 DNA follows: TGTGCCACCAGCAGACCCCACCGGGGGAGTAGCAATCAGCCCCAGCATTTT. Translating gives CATSRPHRGSSNQPQHF.

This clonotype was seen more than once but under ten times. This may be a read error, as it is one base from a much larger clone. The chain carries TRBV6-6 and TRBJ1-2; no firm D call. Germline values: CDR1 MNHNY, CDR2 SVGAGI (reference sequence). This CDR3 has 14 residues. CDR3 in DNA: TGTACCAGCAGTGGTCATACAGTCCCCGTTGGCTACACCTTC. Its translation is CTSSGHTVPVGYTF.

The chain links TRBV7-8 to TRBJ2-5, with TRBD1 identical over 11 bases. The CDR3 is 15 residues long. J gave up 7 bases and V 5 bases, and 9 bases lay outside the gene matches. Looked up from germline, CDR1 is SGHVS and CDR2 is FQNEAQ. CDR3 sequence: CASSPRTGGRGTQYF. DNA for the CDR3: TGTGCCAGCAGCCCCCGGACAGGGGGCAGGGGGACCCAGTACTTC.

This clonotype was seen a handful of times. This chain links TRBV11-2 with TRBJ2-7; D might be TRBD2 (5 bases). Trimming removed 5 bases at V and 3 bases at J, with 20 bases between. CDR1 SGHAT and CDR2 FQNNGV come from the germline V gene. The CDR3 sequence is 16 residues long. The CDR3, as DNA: TGTGCCAGCAGCCCCTCCGGAGCGGCAACGGGCTACGAGCAGTACTTC. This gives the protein CASSPSGAATGYEQYF.

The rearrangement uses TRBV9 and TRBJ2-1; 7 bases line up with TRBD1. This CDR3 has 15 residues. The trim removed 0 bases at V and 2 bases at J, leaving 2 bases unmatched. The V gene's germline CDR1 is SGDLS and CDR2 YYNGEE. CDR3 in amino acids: CASSVGTGAYNEQFF. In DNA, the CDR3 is TGTGCCAGCAGCGTAGGGACAGGAGCCTACAATGAGCAGTTCTTC.

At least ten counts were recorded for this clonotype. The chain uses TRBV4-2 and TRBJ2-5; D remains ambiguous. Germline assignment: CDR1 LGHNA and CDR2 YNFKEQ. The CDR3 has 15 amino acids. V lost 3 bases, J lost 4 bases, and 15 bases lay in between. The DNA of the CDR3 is TGTGCCAGCAGCCAGGTTGGAGCTGGGCCAGAGACCCAGTACTTC. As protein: CASSQVGAGPETQYF.

CDR3 coding DNA: TGTGCCAGCAGGGACAGTCATAATTCACCCCTCCACTTT. Its translation: CASRDSHNSPLHF. The chain has TRBV6-1 and TRBJ1-6, with a tentative D call TRBD1 (6 bases). CDR1 is MNHNS and CDR2 is SASEGT in the germline V gene. The CDR3 is 13 residues long. Trimming took 6 bases from V and 5 from J, leaving 8 bases between them.

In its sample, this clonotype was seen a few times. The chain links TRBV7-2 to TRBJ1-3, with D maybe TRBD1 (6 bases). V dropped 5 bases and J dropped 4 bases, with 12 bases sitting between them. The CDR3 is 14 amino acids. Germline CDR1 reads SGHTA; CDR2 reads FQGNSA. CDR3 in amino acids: CASSPYRDGNTIYF. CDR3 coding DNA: TGTGCCAGCAGCCCGTACAGGGACGGAAACACCATATATTTT.

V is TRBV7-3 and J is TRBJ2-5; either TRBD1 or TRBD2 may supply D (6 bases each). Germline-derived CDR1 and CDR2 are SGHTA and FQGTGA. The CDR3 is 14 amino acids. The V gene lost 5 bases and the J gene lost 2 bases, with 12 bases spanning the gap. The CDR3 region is CASSRGGPQETQYF. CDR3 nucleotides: TGTGCCAGCAGCCGAGGGGGGCCTCAAGAGACCCAGTACTTC.

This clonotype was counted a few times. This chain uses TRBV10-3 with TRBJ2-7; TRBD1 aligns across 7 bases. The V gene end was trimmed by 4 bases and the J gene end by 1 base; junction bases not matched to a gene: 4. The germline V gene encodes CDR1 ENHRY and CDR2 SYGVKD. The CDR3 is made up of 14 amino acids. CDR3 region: CAISVDRVSYEQYF. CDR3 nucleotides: TGTGCCATCAGTGTCGACAGGGTGTCCTACGAGCAGTACTTC.

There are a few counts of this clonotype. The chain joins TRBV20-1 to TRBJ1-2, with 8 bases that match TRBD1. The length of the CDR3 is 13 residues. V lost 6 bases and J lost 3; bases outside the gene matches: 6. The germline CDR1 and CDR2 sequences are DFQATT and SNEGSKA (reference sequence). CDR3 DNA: TGCAGTGCCGAAGGACAGGGCTACTATGGCTACACCTTC. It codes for CSAEGQGYYGYTF.

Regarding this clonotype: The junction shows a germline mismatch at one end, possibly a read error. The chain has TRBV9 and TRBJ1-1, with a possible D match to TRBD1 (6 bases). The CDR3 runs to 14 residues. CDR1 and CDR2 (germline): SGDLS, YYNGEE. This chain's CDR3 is CTSSGGGLATEAFF. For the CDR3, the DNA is TGTACCAGCAGCGGGGGGGGGCTGGCCACTGAAGCTTTCTTT.

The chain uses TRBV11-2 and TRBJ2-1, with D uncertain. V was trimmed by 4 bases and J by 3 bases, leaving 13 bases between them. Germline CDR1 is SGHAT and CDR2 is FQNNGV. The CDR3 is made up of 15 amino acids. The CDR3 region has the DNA TGTGCCAGCAGCTCAGGACGGTCCCTCTACAATGAGCAGTTCTTC. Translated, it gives CASSSGRSLYNEQFF.